This T cell receptor (beta chain) was identified during a study of T cell repertoires in cytomegalovirus infection. Findings and limits, study-wide: HLA-C-restricted CMV-specific TCR beta clonotypes were dominant in the ex vivo response.

A note on this clonotype: Its antigen is unknown.

Germline V lookup: CDR1 SGHVS, CDR2 FQNEAQ. V was clipped by 1 base and J by 7 bases, with 20 bases between them. The CDR3 extends over 17 amino acids. TCRdb redid the calling of the reads with MiXCR, one entry per CDR3 protein. Here the sample spans some 170,000 distinct CDR3 sequences, roughly a sixth being singletons. This chain uses TRBV7-8 with TRBJ2-1; tentatively, D is TRBD1 or TRBD2 (5 bases each). The clonotype comes from a human donor in good health (CMV status not recorded). Some clones in this sample may be carry-over from other donors' samples. The material sequenced was CD8+ T cells from PBMCs. For the CDR3, the DNA is TGTGCCAGCAGCTTAGGCATCCCGGGACCCCCTAGGAATGAGCAGTTCTTC. It translates to CASSLGIPGPPRNEQFF.